This T cell receptor beta chain was sequenced for a study of OX40 agonist ivuxolimab in advanced cancers. As for the study in general: Melanoma, hepatocellular carcinoma, head and neck or renal cell cancer occurred in dose-escalation patients.

Germline assignment: CDR1 MNHEY and CDR2 SMNVEV (reference sequence). This CDR3 has 16 residues. V was pared by 0 bases and J by 0 bases, with 11 bases between. Patients were ruled out by autoimmune disease history or systemic immunosuppression. TCRdb's table, derived via immunoSEQ multiplex PCR, lists solely in-frame clones and lacks some. This table has under 90,000 clones, around 85% appearing once. Here the sequenced sample was CD4+ or CD8+ T cells sorted from blood, taken in a trial of the OX40 agonist ivuxolimab. This receptor was taken from an adult with an advanced solid tumor such as melanoma, head and neck, liver or kidney cancer. The rearrangement uses TRBV27 and TRBJ1-1, with D possibly matching TRBD1 (6 bases). CDR3 sequence: CASSLSSGTLNTEAFF. CDR3 DNA: TGTGCCAGCAGTTTATCTTCCGGGACATTGAACACTGAAGCTTTCTTT.